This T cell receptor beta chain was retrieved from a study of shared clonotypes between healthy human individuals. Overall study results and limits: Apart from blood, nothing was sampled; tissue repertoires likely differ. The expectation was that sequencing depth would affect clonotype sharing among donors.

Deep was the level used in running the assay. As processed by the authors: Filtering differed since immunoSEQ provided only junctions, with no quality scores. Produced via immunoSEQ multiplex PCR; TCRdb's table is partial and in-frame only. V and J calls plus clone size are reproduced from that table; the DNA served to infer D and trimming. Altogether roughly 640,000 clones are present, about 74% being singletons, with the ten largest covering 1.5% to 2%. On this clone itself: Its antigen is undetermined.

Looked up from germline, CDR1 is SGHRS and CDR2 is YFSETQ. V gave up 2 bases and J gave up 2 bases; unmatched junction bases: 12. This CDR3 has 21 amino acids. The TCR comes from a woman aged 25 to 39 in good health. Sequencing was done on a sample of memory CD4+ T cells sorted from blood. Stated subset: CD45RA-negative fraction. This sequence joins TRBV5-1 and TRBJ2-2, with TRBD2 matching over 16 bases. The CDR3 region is CASSLSKGTSGRARNTGELFF. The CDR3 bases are TGCGCCAGCAGCTTATCCAAAGGGACTAGCGGGAGGGCCCGAAACACCGGGGAGCTGTTTTTT.